This T cell receptor (beta chain) was identified in a study of blood T cells in healthy people across ages. V shed 5 bases and J shed 5 bases, with 26 bases lying between them. This CDR3 is 18 amino acids long. Looked up from germline, CDR1 is SGHTA and CDR2 is FQGNSA. The use of a sample-barcoded 5' primer and a J-beta primer mix characterized a second PCR of about 7 to 12 cycles. Carrying 12 random nucleotides, a template-switch adaptor labeled each individual cDNA molecule. TCRdb ran MiXCR on the 5' RACE reads and lists one entry per CDR3 protein. In the table there are about 640,000 distinct CDR3 sequences, approximately 59% of which are singletons.

The clonotype originates from a man in his sixties in good health. V is TRBV7-2 and J is TRBJ2-3; TRBD1 or TRBD2 may be the D gene (7 bases each). The source material was blood. The CDR3 spells CASSPQGGRGLPEDTQYF. In DNA form, the CDR3 reads TGTGCCAGCAGCCCGCAGGGGGGGAGGGGGCTTCCCGAAGATACGCAGTATTTT.